The TCR beta chain described here comes from a study of shared clonotypes between healthy human individuals. Whole-study findings and limits: A generally larger estimated richness was seen in naive subsets than in memory subsets. Some naive CD4 clonotypes, roughly 5%, turned up in common across a handful of donors.

Deep-level assay runs were performed. Profiled with immunoSEQ multiplex PCR; TCRdb holds only in-frame clones, not every one. The table includes over 1.5 million clones, around 98% detected once. There were only Caucasian adults among the donors, and all lived in Nashville, Tennessee. As regards this clone: Its antigen is not identified.

CDR3 length equals 15 residues. Germline CDR1 and CDR2: SQVTM and ANQGSEA. V was clipped by 7 bases and J by 4 bases, with 20 bases between them. The receptor was isolated from a man aged 30-40 years in good health. The sample comprised naive CD4+ T cells sorted from blood. As for subset: CD45RA+ positively selected. V gene TRBV29-1 combines with J gene TRBJ1-5; the D gene is possibly TRBD1 (6 bases). This CDR3 reads CSALGGGGINQPQHF. In DNA form, the CDR3 reads TGCAGCGCTTTGGGGGGAGGGGGAATTAATCAGCCCCAGCATTTT.